This TCR beta chain emerged from a study of Graves' ophthalmopathy and Graves' hyperthyroidism. Investigators amplified TCR beta CDR3 regions from RNA transcripts. Following a first-round RT-PCR that used HTBI primers, a second-round multiplex PCR was carried out. TCRdb re-analysed the multiplex PCR reads in MiXCR, keeping a single row per CDR3 protein. The sample comprises more than 300,000 distinct CDR3 sequences, roughly 14% of which are singletons, and roughly 7% rests with the top ten. Trimming cost V 3 bases and J 10 bases, with 12 bases left between them. The germline gives CDR1 LNHDA, CDR2 SQIVND (reference sequence). This CDR3 spans 12 amino acids. This clonotype has ten or more counts.

Material for sequencing was peripheral blood. This chain links TRBV19 with TRBJ1-1; no firm D call. The origin of this receptor is a woman in her late teens or twenties with stable Graves' hyperthyroidism. CDR3 coding DNA: TGTGCCAGTAGTATGACTGGTTCGGGAGCTTTCTTT. Protein sequence: CASSMTGSGAFF. The whole variable domain, remainder taken from reference TRBV19 and TRBJ1-1, is DGGITQSPKYLFRKEGQNVTLSCEQNLNHDAMYWYRQDPGQGLRLIYYSQIVNDFQKGDIAEGYSVSREKKESFPLTVTSAQKNPTAFYLCASSMTGSGAFFGQGTRLTVV.